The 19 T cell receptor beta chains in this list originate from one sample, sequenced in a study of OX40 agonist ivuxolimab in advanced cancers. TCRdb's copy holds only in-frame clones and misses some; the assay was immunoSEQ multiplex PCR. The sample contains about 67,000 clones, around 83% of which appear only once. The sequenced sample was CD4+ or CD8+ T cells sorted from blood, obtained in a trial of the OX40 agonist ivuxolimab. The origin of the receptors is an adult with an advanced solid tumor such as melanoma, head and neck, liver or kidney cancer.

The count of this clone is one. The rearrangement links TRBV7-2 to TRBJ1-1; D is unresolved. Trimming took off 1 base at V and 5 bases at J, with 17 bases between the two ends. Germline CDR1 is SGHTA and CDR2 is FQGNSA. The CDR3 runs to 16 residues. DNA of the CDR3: TGTGCCAGCAGCTTAGATTTCGGGGTAGAGGAGACTGAAGCTTTCTTT. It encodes CASSLDFGVEETEAFF.

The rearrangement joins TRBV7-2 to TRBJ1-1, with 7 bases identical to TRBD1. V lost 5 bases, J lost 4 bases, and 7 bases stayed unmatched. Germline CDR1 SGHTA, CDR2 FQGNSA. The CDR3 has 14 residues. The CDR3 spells CASSPREGATEAFF. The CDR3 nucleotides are TGTGCCAGCAGCCCCCGGGAGGGGGCCACTGAAGCTTTCTTT.

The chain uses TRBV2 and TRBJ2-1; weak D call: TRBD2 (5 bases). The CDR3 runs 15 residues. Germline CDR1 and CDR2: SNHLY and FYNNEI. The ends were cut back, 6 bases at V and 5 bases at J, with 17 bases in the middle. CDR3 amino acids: CASRPRRGRHNEQFF. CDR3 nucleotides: TGTGCCAGCAGGCCCCGCCGGGGAAGACACAATGAGCAGTTCTTC.

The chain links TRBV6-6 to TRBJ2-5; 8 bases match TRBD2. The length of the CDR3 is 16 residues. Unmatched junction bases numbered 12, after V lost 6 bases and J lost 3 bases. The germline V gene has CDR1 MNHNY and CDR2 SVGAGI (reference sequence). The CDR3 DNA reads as TGTGCCAGCAGCGGGGCCCGGGGGGGCCAGGAAGAGACCCAGTACTTC. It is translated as CASSGARGGQEETQYF.

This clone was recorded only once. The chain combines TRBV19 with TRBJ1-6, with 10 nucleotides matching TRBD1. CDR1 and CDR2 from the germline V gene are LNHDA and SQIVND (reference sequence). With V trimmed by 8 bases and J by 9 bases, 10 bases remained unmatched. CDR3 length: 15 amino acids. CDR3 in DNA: TGTGCCAGTCGTCCGGGACAGGGGAACATTTCACCCCTCCACTTT. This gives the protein CASRPGQGNISPLHF. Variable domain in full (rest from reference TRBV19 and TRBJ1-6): DGGITQSPKYLFRKEGQNVTLSCEQNLNHDAMYWYRQDPGQGLRLIYYSQIVNDFQKGDIAEGYSVSREKKESFPLTVTSAQKNPTAFYLCASRPGQGNISPLHFGNGTRLTVT.

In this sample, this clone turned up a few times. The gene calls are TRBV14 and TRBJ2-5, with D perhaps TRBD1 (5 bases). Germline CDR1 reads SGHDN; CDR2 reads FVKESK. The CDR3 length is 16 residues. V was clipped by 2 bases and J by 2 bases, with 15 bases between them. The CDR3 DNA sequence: TGTGCCAGCAGCCAAAGAAGAGCAGGGAATCAAGAGACCCAGTACTTC. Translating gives CASSQRRAGNQETQYF.

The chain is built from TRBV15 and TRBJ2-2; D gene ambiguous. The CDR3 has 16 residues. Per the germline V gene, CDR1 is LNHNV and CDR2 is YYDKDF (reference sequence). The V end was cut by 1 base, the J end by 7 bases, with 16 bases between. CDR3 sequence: CATSRVTLATLGELFF. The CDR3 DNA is TGTGCCACCAGCAGAGTAACATTAGCTACACTCGGGGAGCTGTTTTTT.

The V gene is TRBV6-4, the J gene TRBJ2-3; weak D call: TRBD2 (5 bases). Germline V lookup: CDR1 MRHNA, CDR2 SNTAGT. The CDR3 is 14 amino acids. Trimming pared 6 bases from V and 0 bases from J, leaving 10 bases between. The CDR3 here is CASRASYSTDTQYF. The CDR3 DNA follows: TGTGCCAGCAGAGCTAGCTATAGCACAGATACGCAGTATTTT.

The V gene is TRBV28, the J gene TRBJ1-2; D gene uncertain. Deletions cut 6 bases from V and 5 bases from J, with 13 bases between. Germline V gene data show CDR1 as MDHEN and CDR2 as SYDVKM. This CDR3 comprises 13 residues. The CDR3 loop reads CASRFDGSYGYTF. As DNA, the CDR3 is TGTGCCAGCAGATTCGACGGGAGTTATGGCTACACCTTC.

The CDR3 DNA is TGTGCCAGCAGTTACAGGGGTGACGCTTTCTTT. Translating it yields CASSYRGDAFF. This chain connects TRBV6-6 to TRBJ1-1; D perhaps matches TRBD1 (5 bases). Germline CDR1 is MNHNY and CDR2 is SVGAGI (reference sequence). Trimming left V 2 bases short and J 11 bases short, with 9 bases between. This CDR3 has 11 residues.

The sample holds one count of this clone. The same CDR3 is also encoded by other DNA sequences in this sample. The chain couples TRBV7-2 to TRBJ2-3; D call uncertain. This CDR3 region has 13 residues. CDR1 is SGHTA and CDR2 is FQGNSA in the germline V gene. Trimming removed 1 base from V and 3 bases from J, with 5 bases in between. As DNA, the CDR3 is TGTGCCAGCAGCTTAGATCTAACAGATACGCAGTATTTT. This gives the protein CASSLDLTDTQYF.

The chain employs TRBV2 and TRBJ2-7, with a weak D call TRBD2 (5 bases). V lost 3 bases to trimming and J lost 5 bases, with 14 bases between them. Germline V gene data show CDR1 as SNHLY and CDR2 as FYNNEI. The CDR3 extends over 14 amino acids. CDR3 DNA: TGTGCCAGCAGTGATCGGGTGACTATAGACGAGCAGTACTTC. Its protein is CASSDRVTIDEQYF.

This CDR3 is CASSGTGGQETQYF. DNA for the CDR3: TGTGCCAGTAGCGGAACAGGGGGCCAAGAGACCCAGTACTTC. The chain recombines TRBV19 with TRBJ2-5; 8 nucleotides line up with TRBD1. The CDR3 runs 14 residues. The germline CDR1 and CDR2 sequences are LNHDA and SQIVND (reference sequence). V shed 6 bases, J shed 1 base, and the junction held 4 bases outside the gene matches.

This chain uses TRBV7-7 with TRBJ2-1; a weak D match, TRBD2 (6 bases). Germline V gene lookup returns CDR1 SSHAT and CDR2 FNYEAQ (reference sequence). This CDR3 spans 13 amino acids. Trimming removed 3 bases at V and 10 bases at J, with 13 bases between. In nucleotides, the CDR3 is TGTGCCAGCAGCTTTAGTAGCGGAGCCGAGCAGTTCTTC. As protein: CASSFSSGAEQFF. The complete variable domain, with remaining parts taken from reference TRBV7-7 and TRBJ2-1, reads GAGVSQSPRYKVTKRGQDVTLRCDPISSHATLYWYQQALGQGPEFLTYFNYEAQPDKSGLPSDRFSAERPEGSISTLTIQRTEQRDSAMYRCASSFSSGAEQFFGPGTRLTVL.

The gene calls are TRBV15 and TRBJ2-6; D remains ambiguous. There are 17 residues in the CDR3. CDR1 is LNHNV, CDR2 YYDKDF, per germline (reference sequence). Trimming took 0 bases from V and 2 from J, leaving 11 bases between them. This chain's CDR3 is CATSRDVGRPGANVLTF. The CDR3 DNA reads TGTGCCACCAGCAGAGATGTGGGCCGCCCTGGGGCCAACGTCCTGACTTTC.

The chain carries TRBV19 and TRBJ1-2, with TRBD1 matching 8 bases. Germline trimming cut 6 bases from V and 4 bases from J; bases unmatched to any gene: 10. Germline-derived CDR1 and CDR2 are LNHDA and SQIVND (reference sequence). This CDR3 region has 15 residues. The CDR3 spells CASSRFGQGSYGYTF. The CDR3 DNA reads TGTGCCAGTAGCCGATTCGGACAGGGAAGCTATGGCTACACCTTC. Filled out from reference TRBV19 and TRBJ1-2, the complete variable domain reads DGGITQSPKYLFRKEGQNVTLSCEQNLNHDAMYWYRQDPGQGLRLIYYSQIVNDFQKGDIAEGYSVSREKKESFPLTVTSAQKNPTAFYLCASSRFGQGSYGYTFGSGTRLTVV.

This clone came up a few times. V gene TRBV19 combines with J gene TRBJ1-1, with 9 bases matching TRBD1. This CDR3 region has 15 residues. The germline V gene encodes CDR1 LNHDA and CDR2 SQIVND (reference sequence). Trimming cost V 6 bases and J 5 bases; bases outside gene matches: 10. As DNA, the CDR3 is TGTGCCAGTAGGGTGGGACAGGGAAGAATAACTGAAGCTTTCTTT. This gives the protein CASRVGQGRITEAFF.

The CDR3 DNA is TGTGCCAGCAGCCTACAAGGCAATGAGCAGTTCTTC. Protein sequence: CASSLQGNEQFF. The chain employs TRBV5-5 and TRBJ2-1; no clear D gene. V shed 4 bases and J shed 6 bases, with 8 bases lying between them. Germline loops: CDR1 SGHKS, CDR2 YYEKEE (reference sequence). The CDR3 totals 12 residues.

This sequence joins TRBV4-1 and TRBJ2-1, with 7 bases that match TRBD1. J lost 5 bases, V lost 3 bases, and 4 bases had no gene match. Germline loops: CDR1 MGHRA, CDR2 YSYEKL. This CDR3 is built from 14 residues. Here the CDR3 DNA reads TGCGCCAGCAGCCATCCTACAGGGGACAATGAGCAGTTCTTC. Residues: CASSHPTGDNEQFF.